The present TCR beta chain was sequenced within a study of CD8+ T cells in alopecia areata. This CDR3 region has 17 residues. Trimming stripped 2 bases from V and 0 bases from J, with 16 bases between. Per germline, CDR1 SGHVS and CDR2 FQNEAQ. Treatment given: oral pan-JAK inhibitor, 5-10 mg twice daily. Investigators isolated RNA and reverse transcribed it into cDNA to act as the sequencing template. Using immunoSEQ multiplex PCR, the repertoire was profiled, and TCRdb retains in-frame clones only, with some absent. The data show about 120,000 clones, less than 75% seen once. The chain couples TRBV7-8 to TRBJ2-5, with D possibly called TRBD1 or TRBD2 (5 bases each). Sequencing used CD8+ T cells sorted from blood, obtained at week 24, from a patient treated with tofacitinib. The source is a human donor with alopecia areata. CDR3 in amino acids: CASSLRSMGENQETQYF. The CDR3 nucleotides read TGTGCCAGCAGCTTAAGGAGTATGGGGGAAAACCAAGAGACCCAGTACTTC.